This record concerns one TCR beta chain sequence. The antigen remains undetermined. PCR was performed using 60 Vbeta and 13 Jbeta primers. Only in-frame clones appear in the TCRdb table, and some are missing; sequencing was by immunoSEQ multiplex PCR. In the table there are some 110,000 clones, 75% of which are singletons. This specimen belongs to a study of cytomegalovirus exposure and HLA in healthy donors. Study-wide background: Among the 398 genotyped donors, 70% to 90% were placed in the Caucasian-associated ancestry cluster. Study-level results: Among TCR sequences, most were rare, though some public TCRs appeared in many donors. In a later analysis, TCR association rates varied by HLA locus: DRB1 most, HLA-C fewest. A later analysis reportedly identified an Asian-associated ancestry cluster as carrying fewer N-insertions than the approximately 670-donor mean.

The sequence derives from a male donor in good health and CMV-seropositive. Sequencing used PBMCs.

CDR3 nucleotide sequence: TGTGCCAGCAGCTTCCGGGACAGGGGGGCCGATACGCAGTATTTT. Its translation is CASSFRDRGADTQYF. V is TRBV7-2 and J is TRBJ2-3; 11 positions match TRBD1. Trimming took 3 bases from V and 6 from J; bases not matched to a gene: 5. The germline V gene has CDR1 SGHTA and CDR2 FQGNSA. This CDR3 spans 15 amino acids.